Listed here is a single TCR beta chain. The data are from a study of control samples from healthy donors and cancer patients. Measured with immunoSEQ multiplex PCR; TCRdb has only the in-frame clones, and not every one. The sample yields 40,000 to 50,000 clones, approximately 94% seen once. CDR3 length: 14 residues. Germline V CDR1 and CDR2: LNHDA, SQIVND (reference sequence). J gave up 1 base and V 3 bases, and 2 bases lay outside the gene matches. The specimen sequenced was blood. V gene TRBV19 combines with J gene TRBJ2-7, with 8 bases lining up with TRBD2. The TCR originated in a man in his 60s in good health. CDR3: CASSISGSSYEQYF. Written as DNA, the CDR3 is TGTGCCAGTAGTATCAGCGGGAGTTCCTACGAGCAGTACTTC.